The 23 T cell receptor beta chains below were found in one sample sequenced in a study of shared clonotypes between healthy human individuals. Sequenced by immunoSEQ multiplex PCR; TCRdb stores in-frame clones only, minus some. This table holds 400,000 to 500,000 clones, around 80% found once. Specimen: PBMCs. The receptors here all came from a woman in her forties in good health. Some clones in this sample may be carry-over from other donors' samples.

CDR3 DNA sequence: TGTGCCAGCAGGAGGTTAACGAACACCGGGGAGCTGTTTTTT. It yields the protein CASRRLTNTGELFF. The chain links TRBV28 to TRBJ2-2, with D unresolved. V dropped 6 bases and J dropped 0 bases, with 8 bases sitting between them. This CDR3 is 14 amino acids long. Germline V gene data show CDR1 as MDHEN and CDR2 as SYDVKM.

This clone was observed a few times. The V and J genes are TRBV5-1 and TRBJ1-2; D might be TRBD1 (6 bases). This CDR3 has 15 residues. The V end lost 4 bases, the J end lost 4 bases, and 17 bases lay between the germline ends. The germline gives CDR1 SGHRS, CDR2 YFSETQ. CDR3 DNA: TGCGCCAGCAGCAGCAGGGGAGAGAGGAGCTATGGCTACACCTTC. Its translation: CASSSRGERSYGYTF.

This chain links TRBV5-1 with TRBJ1-3, with a weak D call TRBD1 (5 bases). The germline V gene has CDR1 SGHRS and CDR2 YFSETQ. The length of the CDR3 is 13 residues. Trimming left V 0 bases short and J 4 bases short, with 5 bases between. The CDR3 sequence: CASSLDRGNTIYF. Here the CDR3 DNA reads TGCGCCAGCAGCTTGGACAGGGGAAACACCATATATTTT.

To note about this clone: A far larger clone differs by one base, so this is likely a read error. The chain has TRBV2 and TRBJ1-3; no reliable D call. V dropped 4 bases and J dropped 3 bases, with 10 bases sitting between them. The germline gives CDR1 SNHLY, CDR2 FYNNEI. The length of the CDR3 is 14 residues. CDR3 loop: CASSGWRLGNTIYF. CDR3 in DNA: TGTGCCAGCAGTGGGTGGAGACTTGGAAACACCATATATTTT.

V and J are TRBV28 and TRBJ2-7; TRBD1 is a possible D gene (6 bases). Trimming shortened V by 3 bases and J by 3 bases, and 9 bases separated the two germline ends. The V gene's germline CDR1 is MDHEN and CDR2 SYDVKM. The CDR3 is 13 residues long. CDR3 sequence (DNA): TGTGCCAGCAGTTTCGGGACATACTACGAGCAGTACTTC. Amino acid sequence: CASSFGTYYEQYF.

This clone showed up many times. This chain uses TRBV7-2 with TRBJ2-1; D possibly uses TRBD1 or TRBD2 (5 bases each). CDR1 and CDR2 from the germline V gene are SGHTA and FQGNSA. CDR3 length: 11 residues. Trimming cost V 5 bases and J 9 bases, with 8 bases left between them. The CDR3, as DNA: TGTGCCAGCAGCCGGGACGGTGAGCAGTTCTTC. It encodes CASSRDGEQFF.

The V and J genes are TRBV5-1 and TRBJ2-5, with 14 bases matching TRBD2. With V trimmed by 4 bases and J by 3 bases, 5 bases remained unmatched. The CDR3 is 16 residues long. Germline V gives CDR1 SGHRS, CDR2 YFSETQ. The CDR3 DNA follows: TGCGCCAGCAGCCGGACTAGCGGGAGGTTCGAAGAGACCCAGTACTTC. Translating gives CASSRTSGRFEETQYF.

V is TRBV28 and J is TRBJ1-2, with D possibly being TRBD1 (5 bases). Between the trimmed V and J ends, which lost 4 bases and 8 bases, there was a span of 17 bases. CDR3 size: 14 residues. Germline V gives CDR1 MDHEN, CDR2 SYDVKM. The CDR3 coding sequence is TGTGCCAGCAGTTACAGGAGGCGCGGGGCCGGCTACACCTTC. It codes for CASSYRRRGAGYTF.

J is TRBJ2-1 and V is TRBV7-6; 13 bases map to TRBD2. The V gene's germline CDR1 is SGHVS and CDR2 FNYEAQ. This CDR3 is 15 amino acids long. V shed 6 bases, J shed 8 bases, and the junction held 7 bases outside the gene matches. The CDR3 region is CASSRGLAGLDEQFF. In DNA, the CDR3 is TGTGCCAGCAGTCGGGGACTAGCGGGATTAGATGAGCAGTTCTTC.

V usage is TRBV25-1 and J usage is TRBJ1-6, with D possibly matching TRBD1 (5 bases). CDR3 size: 13 residues. Trimming took off 7 bases at V and 9 bases at J, with 13 bases between the two ends. Per the germline V gene, CDR1 is MGHDK and CDR2 is SYGVNS. This CDR3 is CASTRGSGSPLHF. The CDR3 DNA reads as TGTGCCAGCACTAGGGGTAGCGGTTCACCCCTCCACTTT.

CDR3 sequence: CASSQTTNPRELSYNEQFF. As DNA, the CDR3 is TGTGCCAGCAGCCAGACTACCAACCCTAGAGAACTCTCCTACAATGAGCAGTTCTTC. This chain uses TRBV7-3 with TRBJ2-1, with D possibly TRBD2 on 5 matching bases. Between the trimmed V and J ends, which lost 5 bases and 0 bases, there was a span of 23 bases. The CDR3 sequence is 19 residues long. Per the germline V gene, CDR1 is SGHTA and CDR2 is FQGTGA. Supplemented by reference TRBV7-3 and TRBJ2-1, the full variable domain reads GAGVSQTPSNKVTEKGKYVELRCDPISGHTALYWYRQSLGQGPEFLIYFQGTGAADDSGLPNDRFFAVRPEGSVSTLKIQRTERGDSAVYLCASSQTTNPRELSYNEQFFGPGTRLTVL.

In this sample, this clone turned up a few times. The chain links TRBV5-4 to TRBJ1-4; 9 positions agree with TRBD1. Germline CDR1 and CDR2: SGHNT and YYREEE (reference sequence). V shed 0 bases and J 7 bases; nucleotides not matched to a gene: 4. This CDR3 is 15 amino acids long. CDR3 sequence (DNA): TGTGCCAGCAGCTTGGGGGACAGGGCTACTGAAAAACTGTTTTTT. Its protein product is CASSLGDRATEKLFF. Drawing the rest from reference TRBV5-4 and TRBJ1-4, the complete variable domain is ETGVTQSPTHLIKTRGQQVTLRCSSQSGHNTVSWYQQALGQGPQFIFQYYREEENGRGNFPPRFSGLQFPNYSSELNVNALELDDSALYLCASSLGDRATEKLFFGSGTQLSVL.

This clone was observed many times. V and J are TRBV9 and TRBJ2-5, with D perhaps matching TRBD2 (6 bases). V lost 4 bases and J 4 bases, leaving 23 bases between the germline ends. This CDR3 region has 17 residues. CDR1 and CDR2 (germline): SGDLS, YYNGEE. The CDR3 region is CASSPFKGAGRVETQYF. The CDR3 nucleotides are TGTGCCAGCAGCCCTTTCAAGGGAGCGGGTAGAGTAGAGACCCAGTACTTC.

The rearrangement uses TRBV11-1 and TRBJ2-5, with 8 bases matching TRBD2. This CDR3 region has 18 residues. Germline trimming cut 5 bases from V and 3 bases from J; bases unmatched to any gene: 17. Per the germline V gene, CDR1 is SGHAT and CDR2 is FQDESV (reference sequence). CDR3 coding DNA: TGTGCCAGCAGCCCCCTGTTCAGGGAAAGCGGGAGAGAAGAGACCCAGTACTTC. This codes for CASSPLFRESGREETQYF.

The rearrangement uses TRBV11-2 and TRBJ1-5; 9 bases line up with TRBD1. The junction had 7 bases not matched to a gene; V was cut back by 5 bases and J by 2 bases. Germline V gives CDR1 SGHAT, CDR2 FQNNGV. This CDR3 comprises 16 residues. The CDR3 protein is CASSRTGGGGNQPQHF. Here the CDR3 DNA reads TGTGCCAGCAGCCGAACAGGGGGCGGGGGCAATCAGCCCCAGCATTTT.

This rearrangement joins TRBV4-2 to TRBJ1-2; 9 nucleotides align to TRBD1. V was pared by 0 bases and J by 4 bases, with 6 bases of the junction left unmatched. The CDR3 extends over 16 amino acids. Germline lookup yields CDR1 LGHNA and CDR2 YNFKEQ. CDR3 sequence (DNA): TGTGCCAGCAGCCAAGACCTCCGGGACAGGGTCTATGGCTACACCTTC. Its protein is CASSQDLRDRVYGYTF.

A few counts support this clone. The J gene is TRBJ1-1, the V gene TRBV7-2, with TRBD1 matching over 7 bases. The V segment lost 5 bases and the J segment 0 bases; nucleotides outside the gene matches: 3. This CDR3 is built from 14 residues. The germline V gene encodes CDR1 SGHTA and CDR2 FQGNSA. In nucleotides, the CDR3 is TGTGCCAGCAGCCCCGGGACAGTGAACACTGAAGCTTTCTTT. This sequence encodes CASSPGTVNTEAFF. Based on the CDR3 plus reference TRBV7-2 and TRBJ1-1, the full variable domain is GAGVSQSPSNKVTEKGKDVELRCDPISGHTALYWYRQSLGQGLEFLIYFQGNSAPDKSGLPSDRFSAERTGGSVSTLTIQRTQQEDSAVYLCASSPGTVNTEAFFGQGTRLTVV.

This clone is a singleton in its sample. The chain has TRBV13 and TRBJ2-3, with 10 positions matching TRBD2. In germline, CDR1 is PRHDT, CDR2 FYEKMQ (reference sequence). Trimming removed 2 bases from V and 2 bases from J; junction bases left unmatched: 13. There are 19 residues in the CDR3. The CDR3 loop reads CASSLSLATSGYTTDTQYF. The CDR3 region has the DNA TGTGCCAGCAGCTTATCACTAGCGACTAGCGGGTACACCACAGATACGCAGTATTTT. Looking up the rest from reference TRBV13 and TRBJ2-3 gives the full variable domain: AAGVIQSPRHLIKEKRETATLKCYPIPRHDTVYWYQQGPGQDPQFLISFYEKMQSDKGSIPDRFSAQQFSDYHSELNMSSLELGDSALYFCASSLSLATSGYTTDTQYFGPGTRLTVL.

The chain combines TRBV7-2 with TRBJ2-2; tentative D call: TRBD1 (6 bases). Germline CDR1 and CDR2: SGHTA and FQGNSA. V was trimmed by 2 bases and J by 4 bases, leaving 17 bases between them. The CDR3 has 17 residues. The CDR3 loop reads CASSLLTGSFLTGELFF. The DNA of the CDR3 is TGTGCCAGCAGCTTACTTACAGGGAGCTTTCTCACCGGGGAGCTGTTTTTT.

The rearrangement links TRBV29-1 to TRBJ2-7, with 11 bases lining up with TRBD2. Trimming cost V 3 bases and J 4 bases; bases outside gene matches: 8. This CDR3 contains 15 residues. CDR1 is SQVTM and CDR2 is ANQGSEA in the germline V gene. The CDR3, as DNA: TGCAGCGTTGAGCTCGCGGGACTAGCGGATTACGAGCAGTACTTC. Its translation is CSVELAGLADYEQYF.

The chain carries TRBV7-3 and TRBJ2-7; 9 nucleotides agree with TRBD2. Germline CDR1 SGHTA, CDR2 FQGTGA. This CDR3 region has 17 residues. Trimming took 2 bases from V and 5 from J; bases not matched to a gene: 13. CDR3 in DNA: TGTGCCAGCAGCTTACCCGGTAGGGCTAGCGGGAAAAACGAGCAGTACTTC. Its protein is CASSLPGRASGKNEQYF.

Worth noting for this clone: The same CDR3 is also encoded by other DNA sequences in this sample. The chain recombines TRBV5-1 with TRBJ1-5, with D unresolved. The CDR3 is 15 amino acids. The V gene lost 4 bases and the J gene lost 2 bases, with 13 bases spanning the gap. Looked up from germline, CDR1 is SGHRS and CDR2 is YFSETQ. The CDR3: CASSLGGSGNQPQHF. The CDR3 DNA follows: TGCGCCAGCAGCCTCGGTGGATCGGGCAATCAGCCCCAGCATTTT. Full variable domain (missing parts from reference TRBV5-1 and TRBJ1-5): KAGVTQTPRYLIKTRGQQVTLSCSPISGHRSVSWYQQTPGQGLQFLFEYFSETQRNKGNFPGRFSGRQFSNSRSEMNVSTLELGDSALYLCASSLGGSGNQPQHFGDGTRLSIL.

This clone has ten or more counts. Other DNA sequences in the same sample also yield this CDR3. The chain employs TRBV25-1 and TRBJ2-1; 9 bases line up with TRBD2. This CDR3 contains 14 residues. Germline CDR1 MGHDK, CDR2 SYGVNS. The J segment lost 3 bases and the V segment lost 3 bases, leaving 0 bases of the junction unmatched. CDR3 region: CASSDSGSYNEQFF. In DNA form, the CDR3 reads TGTGCCAGCAGTGATAGCGGGAGCTACAATGAGCAGTTCTTC.